A selection of T cell receptor beta chains follows, all from one sample in a study of T-cell reconstitution after alpha-beta-depleted transplantation in children. TCRdb reanalysed the PCR reads using MiXCR and keeps one entry per CDR3 protein. Counted here are fewer than 550,000 distinct CDR3 sequences, roughly 10% occurring once; the ten biggest clones make up 2%. This specimen was PBMCs, taken before TCRalphabeta/CD19-depleted stem cell transplant. These receptors came from a child aged 2-9 years with inherited bone marrow failure, due to receive a stem cell transplant. Each CDR3 is given with its conserved first and last residue. The D gene is left open where the match is weak. Size is omitted from some rows. Given values are once, few, many or a class for expanded clones.

TRBV4-3	many	TRBJ2-1	-	TGCGCCAGCAGCGCCCGGGACACCCTCTACAATGAGCAGTTCTTC	CASSARDTLYNEQFF
TRBV4-3	many	TRBJ1-4	-	TGCGCCAGCAGCCAAGAGGTCGCGGACAAACTGTTTTTT	CASSQEVADKLFF
TRBV7-9	-	TRBJ1-2	TRBD1	TGTGCCAGCAGCCGATTCGACAGGGTACATGGCTACACCTTC	CASSRFDRVHGYTF
TRBV5-4	few	TRBJ2-7	TRBD2	TGTGCCAGCAGCTTTATTGGGAGGGATAACGAGCAGTACTTC	CASSFIGRDNEQYF
TRBV15	many	TRBJ2-1	TRBD2	TGTGCCACCAGCAGTAGCGGGAGGGCCCTTAATGAGCAGTTCTTC	CATSSSGRALNEQFF
TRBV24-1	many	TRBJ2-7	-	TGTGCCACCAGTCAGGGCTACGAGCAGTACTTC	CATSQGYEQYF
TRBV3-1	many	TRBJ2-5	-	TGTGCCAGCAGCCAAGATGTAAAGGGCCCAGAGACCCAGTACTTT	CASSQDVKGPETQYF
TRBV11-2	many	TRBJ2-5	-	TGTGCCAGCAGCCCACCAGGGAGGGGGGAGACCCAGTACTTC	CASSPPGRGETQYF
TRBV12-3/TRBV12-4	few	TRBJ2-4	TRBD2	TGTGCCAGCAGTTTGGGGACTAGCGGGAGCCTAGCCAAAAACATTCAGTACTTC	CASSLGTSGSLAKNIQYF
TRBV29-1	few	TRBJ2-7	TRBD1	TGCAGCGTGGGGCAGGGCAGGGGGATCAACGAGCAGTACTTC	CSVGQGRGINEQYF
TRBV6-5	-	TRBJ1-2	-	TGTGCCAGCAGTTATGGGGGCTGCGGCTACACCTTC	CASSYGGCGYTF
TRBV5-1	-	TRBJ2-3	TRBD2	TGCGCCAGCAGCATCCCAGCGGGAGGGGGTACAGATACGCAGTATTTT	CASSIPAGGGTDTQYF
TRBV7-6	many	TRBJ2-7	-	TGTGCCAGCAGCCCCGCCGCGGGGGCCGGGTCCTACGAGCAGTACTTC	CASSPAAGAGSYEQYF
TRBV20-1	many	TRBJ1-5	-	TGCAGTGCTGGGGGGCCAGGTTCCAATCAGCCCCAGCATTTT	CSAGGPGSNQPQHF
TRBV5-5	-	TRBJ2-2	TRBD2	TGTGCCAGCAGAACCGTGGCTAGCGGGACCGGGGAGCTGTTTTTT	CASRTVASGTGELFF
TRBV5-1	many	TRBJ2-1	TRBD2	TGCGCCAGCAGCCCACTAGCGGGAGGAGGGGGTGAGCAGTTCTTC	CASSPLAGGGGEQFF
TRBV5-1	many	TRBJ1-5	-	TGCGCCAGCAGCGAACAGGGATCGAATCAGCCCCAGCATTTT	CASSEQGSNQPQHF
TRBV15	many	TRBJ2-1	-	TGTGCCACCAGCAATACGGGGCATTACAATGAGCAGTTCTTC	CATSNTGHYNEQFF
TRBV6-5	many	TRBJ1-4	-	TGTGCCAGCAGTTACTCGATCAGTGGGAATGAAAAACTGTTTTTT	CASSYSISGNEKLFF
TRBV6-2/TRBV6-3	many	TRBJ2-7	TRBD2	TGTGCCAGCAGTTATCAGCTAGCGGGTAAGATCGCGGACGAGCAGTACTTC	CASSYQLAGKIADEQYF
TRBV5-5	few	TRBJ2-5	TRBD1	TGTGCCAGCAGCCTCGCCGGGACAGAGAACTTC	CASSLAGTENF
TRBV9	many	TRBJ2-5	-	TGTGCCAGCAGCGTACGAGGAGGCCGGGAGACCCAGTACTTC	CASSVRGGRETQYF
TRBV4-2	-	TRBJ2-7	TRBD1	TGTGCCAGCGGTATCTCGACAGGGAGCCTCTACGAGCAGTACTTC	CASGISTGSLYEQYF
TRBV6-1	-	TRBJ1-2	-	TGTGCCAGCAGTGTGGGGGCCGGCTATGGCTACACCTTC	CASSVGAGYGYTF
TRBV29-1	many	TRBJ2-7	TRBD2	TGCAGCGTTGACTATGGGACTAGCGGGAGTCCCGAGCAGTACTTC	CSVDYGTSGSPEQYF
TRBV12-3/TRBV12-4	many	TRBJ1-1	-	TGTGCCAGCAGTTTTATTACCACTGAAGCTTTCTTT	CASSFITTEAFF
TRBV29-1	few	TRBJ1-2	-	TGCAGCGTTGTAGTAGGGGCTTCGGGCTATGGCTACACCTTC	CSVVVGASGYGYTF
TRBV12-3/TRBV12-4	many	TRBJ1-5	-	TGTGCCAGCAGCCCGGATGTGGGCCAGCCCCAGCATTTT	CASSPDVGQPQHF
TRBV12-3/TRBV12-4	many	TRBJ2-4	TRBD1	TGTGCCAGCGGTATGAAGGGACAGGGCATCGACCAGTACTTC	CASGMKGQGIDQYF
TRBV20-1	many	TRBJ2-1	TRBD2	TGCAGTGCTAGAGATGGGACTAGCGGGATCCCGGTCAATGAGCAGTTCTTC	CSARDGTSGIPVNEQFF
TRBV6-2/TRBV6-3	many	TRBJ2-1	-	TGTGCCAGCAGTTACTCGACGAATCATCGGATTAATGAGCAGTTCTTC	CASSYSTNHRINEQFF
TRBV19	few	TRBJ1-3	-	TGTGCCAGTAGTACTCGGGACCTCTCTGGAAACACCATATATTTT	CASSTRDLSGNTIYF
TRBV10-3	-	TRBJ2-2	-	TGTGCCATCAGTGTACCGAACACCGGGGAGCTGTTTTTT	CAISVPNTGELFF
TRBV15	many	TRBJ2-5	-	TGTGCCACCAGCCGCAGGGGACTGCCCCAAGAGACCCAGTACTTC	CATSRRGLPQETQYF
TRBV6-5	-	TRBJ2-7	-	TGTGCCAGCAGTTACTCGGGAGGGGGGCGTAATTGGGGCGAGCAGTACTTC	CASSYSGGGRNWGEQYF
TRBV7-8	many	TRBJ2-3	-	TGTGCCAGCATCCCCCGGGACCAAAACACAGATACGCAGTATTTT	CASIPRDQNTDTQYF
TRBV5-5	many	TRBJ2-3	TRBD1	TGTGCCAGCAGCACCACCCCTTCAGGGGGAGCAGATACGCAGTATTTT	CASSTTPSGGADTQYF
TRBV29-1	few	TRBJ1-1	-	TGCAGCGTTGCTTCAGTCAACACTGAAGCTTTCTTT	CSVASVNTEAFF
TRBV29-1	many	TRBJ2-7	TRBD2	TGCAGCGTTGAAGGGCTAGCGGGTCCCTACGAGCAGTACTTC	CSVEGLAGPYEQYF
TRBV27	once	TRBJ2-7	-	TGTGCCAGCAGTTCGGGGGGCTCCTACAATGAGCAGTACTTC	CASSSGGSYNEQYF